These T cell receptor beta chains were read from a single sample in a study of T-cell reconstitution after alpha-beta-depleted transplantation in children. TCRdb called the PCR reads again in MiXCR, with one record for every CDR3 protein. Among hundreds of thousands of distinct CDR3 sequences, over 10% were seen once, and the ten largest hold about 0.77%. The sequencing used PBMCs, collected before TCRalphabeta/CD19-depleted stem cell transplant. The receptors shown here come from a girl aged 2 to 10 with congenital amegakaryocytic thrombocytopenia, due to receive a stem cell transplant. Each CDR3 is given with its conserved first and last residue. A D gene is named only where the DNA matches it firmly. The size field is filled for only some rows; it gives once, few, many or a size class.

CDR3nt: TGTGCCAGCATCCGAGAGGGCGCGGGTGAGACCCAGTACTTC
CDR3aa: CASIREGAGETQYF
v_gene: TRBV12-3/TRBV12-4
d_gene: -
j_gene: TRBJ2-5
abundance: few

CDR3nt: TGCGCCAGCAGCTTGCAACTAGCGGGAGGGGGAGATACGCAGTATTTT
CDR3aa: CASSLQLAGGGDTQYF
v_gene: TRBV5-1
d_gene: TRBD2
j_gene: TRBJ2-3
abundance: -

CDR3nt: TGCAGTGCTAGGGGTGTAGGGGTAAGCAATGAGCAGTTCTTC
CDR3aa: CSARGVGVSNEQFF
v_gene: TRBV20-1
d_gene: -
j_gene: TRBJ2-1
abundance: many

CDR3nt: TGCGCCAGCAGCCTGGCCGTAGTTGTGTATTTTCCCTACGAGCAGTACTTC
CDR3aa: CASSLAVVVYFPYEQYF
v_gene: TRBV5-1
d_gene: -
j_gene: TRBJ2-7
abundance: -

CDR3nt: TGCGCCAGCAGCTTCGGAGGGGGCGCGAACATTCAGTACTTC
CDR3aa: CASSFGGGANIQYF
v_gene: TRBV5-1
d_gene: -
j_gene: TRBJ2-4
abundance: many

CDR3nt: TGCAGCGTTCTGACATCAAGCGATACGCAGTATTTT
CDR3aa: CSVLTSSDTQYF
v_gene: TRBV29-1
d_gene: -
j_gene: TRBJ2-3
abundance: many

CDR3nt: TGTGCCAGCTCACCGCGGGGACTAGCGGGTTACAATGAGCAGTTCTTC
CDR3aa: CASSPRGLAGYNEQFF
v_gene: TRBV18
d_gene: TRBD2
j_gene: TRBJ2-1
abundance: -

CDR3nt: TGTGCCAGCAGCCCCAGTTTTGGGCCCGGGGAGCTGTTTTTT
CDR3aa: CASSPSFGPGELFF
v_gene: TRBV7-2
d_gene: -
j_gene: TRBJ2-2
abundance: -

CDR3nt: TGTGCCAGCAGGCCCCGACAGGGGCCAACAGATACGCAGTATTTT
CDR3aa: CASRPRQGPTDTQYF
v_gene: TRBV6-1
d_gene: TRBD1
j_gene: TRBJ2-3
abundance: -

CDR3nt: TGTGCCAGCAGCGAACGGGGGCCCGACGTCCAGTACTTC
CDR3aa: CASSERGPDVQYF
v_gene: TRBV27
d_gene: -
j_gene: TRBJ2-5
abundance: few

CDR3nt: TGCAGTGCTAGAGCTGCGGAGGAGACCCAGTACTTC
CDR3aa: CSARAAEETQYF
v_gene: TRBV20-1
d_gene: -
j_gene: TRBJ2-5
abundance: many

CDR3nt: TGCGCCAGCAGCCCGGAGGGGGATACGCAGTATTTT
CDR3aa: CASSPEGDTQYF
v_gene: TRBV5-1
d_gene: -
j_gene: TRBJ2-3
abundance: many

CDR3nt: TGTGCCAGCAGCCTCAGCGGGGGGGCAGATACGCAGTATTTT
CDR3aa: CASSLSGGADTQYF
v_gene: TRBV7-3
d_gene: TRBD2
j_gene: TRBJ2-3
abundance: -

CDR3nt: TGCAGTGCTAGCCGTCAGGGTGCGGCCTACGAGCAGTACTTC
CDR3aa: CSASRQGAAYEQYF
v_gene: TRBV20-1
d_gene: -
j_gene: TRBJ2-7
abundance: -

CDR3nt: TGTGCCAGCAGCCCACCCACGGGACACCTTAGCCAAGAGACCCAGTACTTC
CDR3aa: CASSPPTGHLSQETQYF
v_gene: TRBV7-6
d_gene: -
j_gene: TRBJ2-5
abundance: many

CDR3nt: TGCAGTGCTAGAGATAGAGCGAGGAGTGTATACGAGCAGTACTTC
CDR3aa: CSARDRARSVYEQYF
v_gene: TRBV20-1
d_gene: -
j_gene: TRBJ2-7
abundance: many